These 29 T cell receptor beta chains originate from one sample sequenced in a study of breast tumors, draining lymph nodes, adjacent tissues. One entry per CDR3 protein results from TCRdb running MiXCR on the multiplex PCR reads. The data hold fewer than 25,000 distinct CDR3 sequences, with about 61% observed a single time. Input material: tumor-adjacent breast tissue. All receptors derive from a female donor with breast cancer. Some clones in this sample may be carry-over from other donors' samples.

This chain connects TRBV20-1 to TRBJ2-3; tentatively, D is TRBD1 (6 bases). Germline V gene sequence: CDR1 DFQATT, CDR2 SNEGSKA (reference sequence). Deletions cut 4 bases from V and 0 bases from J, with 11 bases between. The CDR3 extends over 14 amino acids. CDR3 bases: TGCAGTGCTACCCACGGACAGAGCACAGATACGCAGTATTTT. This encodes CSATHGQSTDTQYF.

The V call is TRBV7-8, the J call TRBJ2-1, with a tentative D call TRBD2 (7 bases). V lost 5 bases and J lost 9, with 20 bases in between. This CDR3 spans 15 amino acids. The germline V gene has CDR1 SGHVS and CDR2 FQNEAQ. CDR3 loop: CASSLGTSGVREQFF. The CDR3 bases are TGTGCCAGCAGCCTCGGGACAAGCGGGGTCCGTGAGCAGTTCTTC.

This clonotype was counted many times. The chain employs TRBV27 and TRBJ1-6; D unclear. There are 14 residues in the CDR3. V was trimmed by 3 bases and J by 5 bases, leaving 8 bases between them. From germline, CDR1 is MNHEY and CDR2 SMNVEV (reference sequence). The CDR3 spells CASSFQTNNSPLHF. The CDR3 DNA reads TGTGCCAGCAGTTTCCAGACCAATAATTCACCCCTCCACTTT.

J is TRBJ1-2 and V is TRBV15; D remains unclear. The CDR3 length is 14 residues. The V gene lost 0 bases and the J gene lost 1 base, with 6 bases spanning the gap. Germline CDR1 LNHNV, CDR2 YYDKDF (reference sequence). The CDR3 bases are TGTGCCACCAGCAGAGACAGGTTTAACTATGGCTACACCTTC. This translates into CATSRDRFNYGYTF.

The chain joins TRBV2 to TRBJ1-2, with unresolved D. The CDR3 length is 12 residues. In germline, CDR1 is SNHLY, CDR2 FYNNEI. V was pared by 6 bases and J by 2 bases, with 7 bases between. CDR3 nucleotide sequence: TGTGCCAGCAGCGGCGTGAACTATGGCTACACCTTC. Amino acids: CASSGVNYGYTF.

CDR3 residues: CAWSVGTNSPLHF. The CDR3 nucleotides read TGTGCCTGGAGTGTCGGGACAAATTCACCCCTCCACTTT. The chain links TRBV30 to TRBJ1-6; D is perhaps TRBD1 (6 bases). The CDR3 has 13 residues. Germline lookup yields CDR1 GTSNPN and CDR2 SVGIG (reference sequence). The V end lost 0 bases, the J end lost 7 bases, and 7 bases lay between the germline ends.

This chain joins TRBV29-1 and TRBJ2-1; 9 bases agree with TRBD1. The CDR3 has 14 amino acids. Germline V gene data show CDR1 as SQVTM and CDR2 as ANQGSEA. V trimming: 5 bases; J trimming: 9 bases; junction bases outside the gene matches: 11. The CDR3 nucleotides read TGCAGCGTTATTCCGGGACAGGGACGTGTTGAGCAGTTCTTC. This gives the protein CSVIPGQGRVEQFF.

As for this clonotype: An end of the junction does not agree with germline; a read error may underlie this. The J gene is TRBJ1-2, the V gene TRBV7-3, with TRBD1 matching 9 bases. This CDR3 comprises 14 residues. CDR1 is SGHTA, CDR2 FQGTGA, per germline. For the CDR3, the DNA is TGTGCCAGCAGCTTGGGGACAGGGAACTATGGCTACCCCTTC. It specifies CASSLGTGNYGYPF.

This clonotype has at least ten counts. A read error may explain this, as a much larger clone is one base away. The V gene is TRBV6-1, the J gene TRBJ2-1, with TRBD1 identical over 9 bases. V was pared by 8 bases and J by 6 bases, with 8 bases of the junction left unmatched. CDR3 length: 14 amino acids. Germline V CDR1 and CDR2: MNHNS, SASEGT. In DNA, the CDR3 is TGTGCCAGCTCTCGGGACAGGGTGGTCAATGAGCAGTTCTTC. Translation: CASSRDRVVNEQFF.

The J gene is TRBJ2-5, the V gene TRBV5-1; 11 bases agree with TRBD2. The length of the CDR3 is 14 residues. Losses at the gene ends were 3 bases for V and 3 bases for J; bases not matched to a gene: 1. The germline V gene has CDR1 SGHRS and CDR2 YFSETQ. CDR3 in DNA: TGCGCCAGCAGCTCGGGACTAGCGGAAGAGACCCAGTACTTC. Protein: CASSSGLAEETQYF.

This clonotype was observed a single time. The chain links TRBV12-3 or TRBV12-4 to TRBJ2-1; 9 bases map to TRBD2. CDR3 size: 16 residues. V shed 7 bases, J shed 5 bases, and the junction held 12 bases outside the gene matches. CDR3 nucleotide sequence: TGTGCCAGCAATACCGCGGGGGGGCATATGGACAATGAGCAGTTCTTC. As protein: CASNTAGGHMDNEQFF.

This clonotype was counted between two and nine times. The chain is built from TRBV7-3 and TRBJ2-5, with 9 bases that match TRBD1. CDR3 length: 13 residues. Germline CDR1 and CDR2: SGHTA and FQGTGA. V gave up 4 bases and J gave up 4 bases; unmatched junction bases: 1. For the CDR3, the DNA is TGTGCCAGCAGCTCGGGACAGGGAGAGACCCAGTACTTC. It translates to CASSSGQGETQYF.

This clonotype was seen at least ten times. V gene TRBV19 combines with J gene TRBJ1-5, with 12 bases identical to TRBD1. Trimming cost V 4 bases and J 1 base; bases outside gene matches: 8. The CDR3 has 18 residues. Germline V lookup: CDR1 LNHDA, CDR2 SQIVND (reference sequence). CDR3: CASSTPGQGALSNQPQHF. In DNA, the CDR3 is TGTGCCAGTAGTACACCGGGACAGGGGGCCTTAAGCAATCAGCCCCAGCATTTT. The variable domain in full, completed from reference TRBV19 and TRBJ1-5, reads DGGITQSPKYLFRKEGQNVTLSCEQNLNHDAMYWYRQDPGQGLRLIYYSQIVNDFQKGDIAEGYSVSREKKESFPLTVTSAQKNPTAFYLCASSTPGQGALSNQPQHFGDGTRLSIL.

Many counts were recorded for this clonotype. This chain joins TRBV19 and TRBJ1-5, with unresolved D. The CDR3 has 13 residues. The V and J ends lost 5 bases and 5 bases respectively, with 10 bases between them. Germline-derived CDR1 and CDR2 are LNHDA and SQIVND (reference sequence). CDR3 nucleotide sequence: TGTGCCAGTAGTCCGGGTCTTCATCAGCCCCAGCATTTT. It specifies CASSPGLHQPQHF.

V usage is TRBV20-1 and J usage is TRBJ1-6; D is possibly TRBD1 (6 bases). Trimming pared 0 bases from V and 5 bases from J, leaving 11 bases between. This CDR3 spans 15 amino acids. CDR1 and CDR2 (germline): DFQATT, SNEGSKA (reference sequence). CDR3: CSARDRSGDNSPLHF. DNA for the CDR3: TGCAGTGCTAGAGATCGGTCAGGGGATAATTCACCCCTCCACTTT.

The gene calls are TRBV12-3 or TRBV12-4 and TRBJ1-5; D call uncertain. This CDR3 has 13 amino acids. V lost 2 bases and J 4 bases, leaving 6 bases between the germline ends. The CDR3 sequence: CASSLSLNQPQHF. CDR3 in DNA: TGTGCCAGCAGTTTAAGTCTAAATCAGCCCCAGCATTTT.

The chain joins TRBV24-1 to TRBJ2-1; TRBD1 aligns across 8 bases. The J segment lost 3 bases and the V segment lost 4 bases, leaving 4 bases of the junction unmatched. The CDR3 spans 15 residues. From germline, CDR1 is KGHDR and CDR2 SFDVKD. CDR3 DNA: TGTGCCACCAGTGACCGACAGGGGTTCTACAATGAGCAGTTCTTC. The encoded protein is CATSDRQGFYNEQFF.

The CDR3 DNA reads as TGTGCCAGCAGCGCTGGTGACTCCTTGGGCCAGCCCCAGCATTTT. Amino acids: CASSAGDSLGQPQHF. This chain links TRBV7-8 with TRBJ1-5; D gene ambiguous. V was pared by 5 bases and J by 7 bases, with 18 bases between. The CDR3 covers 15 residues. CDR1 and CDR2 (germline): SGHVS, FQNEAQ.

V is TRBV20-1 and J is TRBJ2-3; 10 bases line up with TRBD2. CDR1 is DFQATT and CDR2 is SNEGSKA in the germline V gene (reference sequence). The CDR3 totals 13 residues. CDR3 sequence reads: CSAWLAGADTQYF. The DNA of the CDR3 is TGCAGCGCCTGGCTAGCGGGAGCAGATACGCAGTATTTT.

This chain connects TRBV27 to TRBJ2-3, with D possibly matching TRBD1 (6 bases). This CDR3 has 15 amino acids. The germline gives CDR1 MNHEY, CDR2 SMNVEV (reference sequence). V lost 10 bases to trimming and J lost 2 bases, with 19 bases between them. CDR3 region: CATNPRRTVTDTQYF. CDR3 nucleotides: TGTGCCACCAACCCAAGGAGGACAGTCACAGATACGCAGTATTTT.

The chain is built from TRBV7-6 and TRBJ2-3; 10 positions agree with TRBD1. CDR1 and CDR2 from the germline V gene are SGHVS and FNYEAQ. With 3 bases clipped from V and 4 bases from J, the junction kept 4 bases outside the gene matches. CDR3 size: 15 residues. CDR3 sequence reads: CASSFGTGVSDTQYF. CDR3 coding DNA: TGTGCCAGCAGCTTCGGGACAGGGGTTTCAGATACGCAGTATTTT.

This clonotype is large (0.1 to 1%) in the sample. This chain uses TRBV4-2 with TRBJ1-3; 8 nucleotides line up with TRBD1. The CDR3 spans 16 residues. The V gene end was trimmed by 2 bases and the J gene end by 4 bases; junction bases not matched to a gene: 7. Germline loops: CDR1 LGHNA, CDR2 YNFKEQ. The CDR3 spells CASSQSAGGLGNTIYF. The CDR3 region has the DNA TGTGCCAGCAGCCAATCCGCAGGGGGCCTGGGAAACACCATATATTTT.

This clonotype was counted at least ten times. This chain uses TRBV7-9 with TRBJ1-1; no firm D call. The length of the CDR3 is 13 residues. V gave up 3 bases and J gave up 1 base, with 6 bases separating them. Germline V CDR1 and CDR2: SEHNR, FQNEAQ (reference sequence). DNA of the CDR3: TGTGCCAGCAGCTTGGAGAGGAACACTGAAGCTTTCTTT. It codes for CASSLERNTEAFF.

The V and J genes are TRBV20-1 and TRBJ2-7, with TRBD2 matching 7 bases. The ends lost 5 bases at V and 6 bases at J; junction bases unmatched: 13. CDR3 length equals 14 residues. The germline V gene encodes CDR1 DFQATT and CDR2 SNEGSKA (reference sequence). CDR3 amino acids: CSAERGFFAAEQYF. CDR3 nucleotides: TGCAGTGCTGAGCGGGGATTCTTTGCGGCCGAGCAGTACTTC.

The J gene is TRBJ2-7, the V gene TRBV12-3 or TRBV12-4; D may correspond to TRBD1 or TRBD2 (6 bases each). Trimming cost V 4 bases and J 9 bases, with 13 bases left between them. This CDR3 has 12 amino acids. The CDR3 DNA reads as TGTGCCAGCAGTTCCGAGGGGGGCGCGCAGTACTTC. Its protein product is CASSSEGGAQYF.

This clonotype was seen ten or more times. The rearrangement links TRBV28 to TRBJ1-2; possible D gene TRBD1, 5 bases. Germline lookup yields CDR1 MDHEN and CDR2 SYDVKM. There are 12 residues in the CDR3. Trimming shortened V by 3 bases and J by 6 bases, and 8 bases separated the two germline ends. The CDR3 bases are TGTGCCAGCAGTTTTGGGGGAGATGGCTACACCTTC. Translated: CASSFGGDGYTF.

This clonotype is termed medium-sized. This rearrangement joins TRBV20-1 to TRBJ2-7; no clear D. Per germline, CDR1 DFQATT and CDR2 SNEGSKA (reference sequence). The V end was cut by 0 bases, the J end by 6 bases, with 18 bases between. The CDR3 sequence is 15 residues long. The CDR3 DNA is TGCAGTGCTAGAGATACTCAGGAAGCTACGGGCGAGCAGTACTTC. It translates to CSARDTQEATGEQYF.

This rearrangement joins TRBV29-1 to TRBJ2-3, with D perhaps matching TRBD1 (5 bases). The germline gives CDR1 SQVTM, CDR2 ANQGSEA. This CDR3 spans 18 amino acids. V was pared by 2 bases and J by 2 bases, with 23 bases between. The DNA for the CDR3 is TGCAGCGTTGAAATTAGGACGGCAGGAATCAGGGTCACAGATACGCAGTATTTT. Translated, it gives CSVEIRTAGIRVTDTQYF.

The chain joins TRBV4-1 to TRBJ1-2; 9 bases agree with TRBD1. Germline V gene lookup returns CDR1 MGHRA and CDR2 YSYEKL. The junction had 3 bases not matched to a gene; V was cut back by 1 base and J by 0 bases. This CDR3 contains 16 residues. The DNA of the CDR3 is TGCGCCAGCAGCCAAGCAGGGACAGGGTCTAACTATGGCTACACCTTC. Amino acids: CASSQAGTGSNYGYTF.